Listed here is a single TCR beta chain. The data originate from a study of blood T cell repertoires in COVID-19. Study information: Both acute and convalescent COVID-19 samples were obtained from the United States, Italy and Spain.

The V gene end was trimmed by 6 bases and the J gene end by 14 bases; junction bases not matched to a gene: 13. The CDR3 runs 14 residues. From germline, CDR1 is LGHNT and CDR2 FRNRAP. Recruits, aged 18 to 89 years, lived in approximately 26 US areas. Cohort placement rested on clinical history that participants reported themselves. The authors' processing: It was from reference gene primer amplification that nucleated cell counts were estimated. TCRdb's copy holds only in-frame clones and misses some; the assay was immunoSEQ multiplex PCR. That table furnishes V, J and clone size, whereas the DNA furnished D and trimming. Of approximately 220,000 clones in the sample, roughly 87% were seen once.

The sequencing input was PBMCs or T cells enriched from blood (not recorded which). The J gene is TRBJ1-6, the V gene TRBV12-5, with 7 bases fitting TRBD1. This clonotype originated in a woman aged 25 to 39 with acute COVID-19. CDR3: CASGMTGFIRALHF. CDR3 nucleotide sequence: TGTGCTAGTGGGATGACAGGGTTTATAAGGGCCCTCCACTTT.